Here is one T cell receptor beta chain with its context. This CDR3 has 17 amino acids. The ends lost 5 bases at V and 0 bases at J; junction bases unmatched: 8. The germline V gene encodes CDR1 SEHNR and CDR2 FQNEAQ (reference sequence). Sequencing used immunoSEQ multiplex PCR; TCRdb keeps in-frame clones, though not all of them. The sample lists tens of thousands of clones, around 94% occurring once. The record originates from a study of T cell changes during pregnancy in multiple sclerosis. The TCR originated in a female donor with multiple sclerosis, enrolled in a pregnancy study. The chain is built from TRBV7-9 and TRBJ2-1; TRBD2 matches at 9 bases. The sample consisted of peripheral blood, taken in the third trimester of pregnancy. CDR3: CASSQDFSGSSYNEQFF. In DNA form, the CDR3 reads TGTGCCAGCAGCCAAGATTTTAGCGGGAGCTCCTACAATGAGCAGTTCTTC. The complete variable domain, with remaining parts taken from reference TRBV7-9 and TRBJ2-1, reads DTGVSQNPRHKITKRGQNVTFRCDPISEHNRLYWYRQTLGQGPEFLTYFQNEAQLEKSRLLSDRFSAERPKGSFSTLEIQRTEQGDSAMYLCASSQDFSGSSYNEQFFGPGTRLTVL.